Presented here are 20 T cell receptor beta chains from one specimen sequenced in a study of blood T cell repertoires in COVID-19. Only in-frame clones appear in the TCRdb table, and some are missing; sequencing was by immunoSEQ multiplex PCR. The sample shows some 340,000 clones, 83% of them seen only once. Material: peripheral blood. These receptors were obtained from a man aged 30 to 39 with active or convalescent COVID-19.

Comments on this clone: Other DNA sequences in the sample encode the same CDR3. This chain connects TRBV9 to TRBJ2-1, with 11 bases fitting TRBD2. This CDR3 contains 15 residues. CDR1 and CDR2 from the germline V gene are SGDLS and YYNGEE. J gave up 3 bases and V 3 bases, and 2 bases lay outside the gene matches. The CDR3 DNA reads TGTGCCAGCAGCGCCGGGACTAGCGGCTACAATGAGCAGTTCTTC. Residues: CASSAGTSGYNEQFF.

J is TRBJ1-1 and V is TRBV18; D unclear. Trimming stripped 0 bases from V and 6 bases from J, with 8 bases between. The germline CDR1 and CDR2 sequences are KGHSH and LQKENI. This CDR3 contains 13 residues. CDR3 nucleotides: TGTGCCAGCTCACCACCGGAGTACGCTGAAGCTTTCTTT. This gives the protein CASSPPEYAEAFF.

This chain joins TRBV19 and TRBJ2-1; 10 nucleotides match TRBD2. CDR1 and CDR2 (germline): LNHDA, SQIVND (reference sequence). Trimming at V came to 11 bases and at J to 5 bases, leaving 9 bases not matched to a gene. This CDR3 has 14 residues. The CDR3 sequence is CACRGLAAHNEQFF. CDR3 coding DNA: TGTGCCTGTCGTGGACTAGCGGCACACAATGAGCAGTTCTTC.

The J gene is TRBJ2-1, the V gene TRBV5-1, with a tentative D call TRBD2 (6 bases). CDR1 SGHRS and CDR2 YFSETQ come from the germline V gene. Between the trimmed V and J ends, which lost 1 base and 5 bases, there was a span of 13 bases. The CDR3 runs to 15 residues. The CDR3 DNA is TGCGCCAGCAGCTTGTCGCTAGCGTTCGACAATGAGCAGTTCTTC. It is translated as CASSLSLAFDNEQFF.

Comment on this clone: In the same sample, other DNA sequences code for this CDR3. The chain couples TRBV18 to TRBJ1-1, with 10 bases lining up with TRBD1. Per germline, CDR1 KGHSH and CDR2 LQKENI. CDR3 length: 15 amino acids. The J segment lost 0 bases and the V segment lost 3 bases, leaving 1 base of the junction unmatched. CDR3 loop: CASSPDRGMNTEAFF. Written as DNA, the CDR3 is TGTGCCAGCTCACCGGACAGGGGGATGAACACTGAAGCTTTCTTT. Filled out from reference TRBV18 and TRBJ1-1, the complete variable domain reads NAGVMQNPRHLVRRRGQEARLRCSPMKGHSHVYWYRQLPEEGLKFMVYLQKENIIDESGMPKERFSAEFPKEGPSILRIQQVVRGDSAAYFCASSPDRGMNTEAFFGQGTRLTVV.

This clone turned up a few times. This rearrangement joins TRBV5-1 to TRBJ2-7; D is possibly TRBD2 (6 bases). CDR3 length: 14 amino acids. Germline V gene data show CDR1 as SGHRS and CDR2 as YFSETQ. The V end was cut by 4 bases, the J end by 3 bases, with 14 bases between. The CDR3 region has the DNA TGCGCCAGCAGCCGCGGGACGGCTGACTACGAGCAGTACTTC. It yields the protein CASSRGTADYEQYF.

The chain carries TRBV7-2 and TRBJ2-3; 14 positions agree with TRBD2. The V and J ends lost 4 bases and 5 bases, in that order; junction bases with no gene match: 5. Germline-derived CDR1 and CDR2 are SGHTA and FQGNSA. The CDR3 contains 16 residues. As DNA, the CDR3 is TGTGCCAGCAGCTCGCGACTAGCGGGAGGGGTAGATACGCAGTATTTT. This gives the protein CASSSRLAGGVDTQYF.

The chain has TRBV30 and TRBJ2-7; D is uncertain. CDR3 length equals 10 residues. CDR1 and CDR2 from the germline V gene are GTSNPN and SVGIG (reference sequence). Trimming removed 5 bases from V and 3 bases from J, with 5 bases in between. The CDR3 region is CAWAGYEQYF. CDR3 DNA sequence: TGTGCCTGGGCAGGCTACGAGCAGTACTTC.

This sequence joins TRBV6-2 or TRBV6-3 and TRBJ2-1; 7 bases align to TRBD2. The CDR3 covers 12 residues. Germline loops: CDR1 MNHEY, CDR2 SVGEGT. Losses at the gene ends were 6 bases for V and 6 bases for J; bases not matched to a gene: 2. CDR3 in DNA: TGTGCCAGCAGCCGGACTAGCAATGAGCAGTTCTTC. Residues: CASSRTSNEQFF.

This sequence joins TRBV28 and TRBJ2-2; D call uncertain. The germline gives CDR1 MDHEN, CDR2 SYDVKM. The V and J ends lost 5 bases and 3 bases respectively, with 19 bases between them. The CDR3 runs to 17 residues. DNA of the CDR3: TGTGCCAGCAGTCCATCGACACCATCAACGGACACCGGGGAGCTGTTTTTT. Residues: CASSPSTPSTDTGELFF.

V and J are TRBV5-1 and TRBJ2-7; the D gene is possibly TRBD1 (5 bases). V was clipped by 1 base and J by 2 bases, with 16 bases between them. The CDR3 is made up of 16 amino acids. From germline, CDR1 is SGHRS and CDR2 YFSETQ. CDR3 in amino acids: CASSLTNQGTAYEQYF. CDR3 coding DNA: TGCGCCAGCAGCTTGACTAACCAGGGAACCGCCTACGAGCAGTACTTC.

V gene TRBV11-3 combines with J gene TRBJ2-1; a possible D gene is TRBD2 (6 bases). The V end was cut by 2 bases, the J end by 7 bases, with 18 bases between. The CDR3 consists of 16 residues. The germline CDR1 and CDR2 sequences are SGHNT and YENEEA. The CDR3 here is CASSLYRGGVENEQFF. CDR3 nucleotides: TGTGCCAGCAGCTTATACCGCGGCGGGGTGGAGAATGAGCAGTTCTTC.

The chain recombines TRBV24-1 with TRBJ1-2; possibly TRBD1 for D (5 bases). V shed 4 bases and J shed 3 bases, with 14 bases lying between them. Looked up from germline, CDR1 is KGHDR and CDR2 is SFDVKD. The CDR3 is 15 amino acids. The CDR3 is CATSDPGGGDYGYTF. The CDR3 DNA is TGTGCCACCAGTGACCCTGGGGGAGGCGACTATGGCTACACCTTC.

The genes are TRBV19 and TRBJ2-3; D call uncertain. The V end lost 1 base, the J end lost 1 base, and 9 bases lay between the germline ends. Per the germline V gene, CDR1 is LNHDA and CDR2 is SQIVND (reference sequence). The CDR3 consists of 15 residues. CDR3 loop: CASSIGQRRTDTQYF. Written as DNA, the CDR3 is TGTGCCAGTAGTATAGGCCAGCGCCGCACAGATACGCAGTATTTT.

This chain links TRBV4-3 with TRBJ1-2; 11 bases are a match to TRBD1. The V gene's germline CDR1 is LGHNA and CDR2 YSLEER. Trimming at V came to 4 bases and at J to 4 bases, leaving 5 bases not matched to a gene. This CDR3 comprises 15 residues. In DNA, the CDR3 is TGCGCCAGCAGCCCGGGACAGGGGGGAAGCTATGGCTACACCTTC. Translation gives CASSPGQGGSYGYTF.

Only one count was recorded for this clone. The CDR3 coding sequence is TGTGCCAGCAGCACATGGACTAGCGGGAGCCACGAGCAGTACTTC. Its translation: CASSTWTSGSHEQYF. V gene TRBV27 combines with J gene TRBJ2-7, with 13 bases fitting TRBD2. V shed 6 bases, J shed 5 bases, and the junction held 7 bases outside the gene matches. The CDR3 consists of 15 residues. Germline CDR1 and CDR2: MNHEY and SMNVEV (reference sequence).

The V call is TRBV27, the J call TRBJ2-5, with no clear D. The length of the CDR3 is 13 residues. The germline V and J ends were trimmed by 4 bases and 4 bases, with 10 bases remaining between them. Germline lookup yields CDR1 MNHEY and CDR2 SMNVEV (reference sequence). The CDR3, as DNA: TGTGCCAGCAGTTCAGACTCGGGAGAGACCCAGTACTTC. Translation gives CASSSDSGETQYF.

The J gene is TRBJ2-1, the V gene TRBV5-1; no definite D call. V lost 2 bases and J 10 bases, leaving 7 bases between the germline ends. Looked up from germline, CDR1 is SGHRS and CDR2 is YFSETQ. The CDR3 loop spans 11 amino acids. DNA of the CDR3: TGCGCCAGCAGCTTAATGGCAGAGCAGTTCTTC. Residues: CASSLMAEQFF.

This clone is a singleton in its sample. The chain has TRBV5-6 and TRBJ2-7, with 7 bases identical to TRBD1. This CDR3 region has 15 residues. Germline CDR1 is SGHDT and CDR2 is YYEEEE. V dropped 0 bases and J dropped 5; count of bases not matched to a gene: 8. The chain's CDR3 is CASSLGGQASDEQYF. The CDR3 nucleotides are TGTGCCAGCAGCTTGGGAGGACAGGCGTCCGACGAGCAGTACTTC.

This clone was picked up one time. V is TRBV10-3 and J is TRBJ2-7, with 7 bases that match TRBD2. Germline V gene sequence: CDR1 ENHRY, CDR2 SYGVKD. Losses at the gene ends were 0 bases for V and 3 bases for J; bases not matched to a gene: 2. This CDR3 contains 14 residues. CDR3 amino acids: CAISESASGYEQYF. The DNA for the CDR3 is TGTGCCATCAGTGAGTCGGCTAGCGGCTACGAGCAGTACTTC.